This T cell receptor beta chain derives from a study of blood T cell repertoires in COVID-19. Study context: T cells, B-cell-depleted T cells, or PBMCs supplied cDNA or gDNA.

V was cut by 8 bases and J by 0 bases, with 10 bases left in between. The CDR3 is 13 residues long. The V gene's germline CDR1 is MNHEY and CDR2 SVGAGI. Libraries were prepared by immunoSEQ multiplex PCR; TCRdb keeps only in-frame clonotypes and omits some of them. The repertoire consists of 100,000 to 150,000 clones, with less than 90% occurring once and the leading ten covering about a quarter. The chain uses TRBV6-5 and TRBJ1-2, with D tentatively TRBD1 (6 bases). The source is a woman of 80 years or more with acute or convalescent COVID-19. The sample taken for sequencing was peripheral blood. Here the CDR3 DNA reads TGTGCCAGCCGTCAGGGGACTAACTATGGCTACACCTTC. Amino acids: CASRQGTNYGYTF.